Here is one T cell receptor (beta chain) with its context. The ends were cut back, 1 base at V and 7 bases at J, with 11 bases in the middle. Germline V lookup: CDR1 GTSNPN, CDR2 SVGIG (reference sequence). The CDR3 has 13 amino acids. The sample comes from a study of blood T cell repertoires in COVID-19. Study-level information: Samples of COVID-19 (acute and convalescent) were obtained from the United States, Italy and Spain. PBMCs, B-cell-depleted T cells, or T cells were the source of the cDNA or gDNA that made up the material.

Clones were read by immunoSEQ multiplex PCR, and TCRdb kept only the in-frame ones, dropping some. This table holds fewer than 250,000 clones, roughly 90% found once. This sequence joins TRBV30 and TRBJ1-5; D unclear. Sequenced: peripheral blood. The TCR sequence derives from a woman aged 55-69 years with acute or convalescent COVID-19. CDR3 bases: TGTGCCTGGAGTGAGCAGGATCGCCAGCCCCAGCATTTT. This translates into CAWSEQDRQPQHF.